A selection of T cell receptor beta chains follows, all from one sample in a study of T cell repertoires in cytomegalovirus infection. No cognate antigen is known for these TCRs. TCRdb analysed the reads with MiXCR anew, one entry per CDR3 protein. The repertoire has under 150,000 distinct CDR3 sequences, around 30% of them found once; the top ten carry 41%. The specimen comprised CD8+ T cells from cultured PBMCs, sampled from culture after CMV antigen stimulation. These receptor sequences come from a human donor in good health (CMV status not recorded). Some clones in this sample may be carry-over from other donors' samples. Both conserved end residues are part of each CDR3. The D gene is left open where the match is weak.

v_call d_call cdr3_aa
TRBV28 TRBD1 CASSNIGTGPSSGANVLTF
TRBV4-1 NA CASSQSESPLHF
TRBV7-3 NA CASSLTTTDTQYF
TRBV7-9 NA CASSPTQAAPYEQYF
TRBV4-1 NA CASSQDRGPGTEAFF
TRBV4-1 NA CASSQERSEKLFF
TRBV20-1 NA CSAITDSNTGELFF
TRBV12-3/TRBV12-4 NA CASSSGVGNEQYF
TRBV29-1 NA CSVAGATGELFF
TRBV7-3 NA CASSPGPGFQETQYF
TRBV27 TRBD1 CASSATGANTEAFF
TRBV7-6 NA CASSLERGGRTAQETQYF
TRBV6-2/TRBV6-3 TRBD1 CASSYTQGARNTGELFF
TRBV28 NA CASRPNRVFLGYEQFF
TRBV15 TRBD2 CATSRDLTSGGDEQFF
TRBV24-1 NA CATSVGLKQETQYF
TRBV7-2 NA CASSPSGVGASSVYTF
TRBV28 TRBD1 CASSLEGQGARNTIYF
TRBV7-7 NA CASSLGHNPGNTIYF
TRBV7-2 NA CASALRGGAGATNEKLFF
TRBV6-2/TRBV6-3 NA CASSEVIGQPQHF
TRBV4-2 TRBD1 CASSHPPSGGRTEAFF
TRBV7-2 NA CASSLEPRAYEQYF
TRBV27 NA CASSRGINQPQHF
TRBV19 NA CASKKGNEQFF
TRBV7-2 TRBD1 CASSPRWTGDYGYTF
TRBV4-1 NA CASSHRPAISDGYTF
TRBV28 TRBD2 CASSLATSGGAVEQYF
TRBV20-1 NA CSARDYEGYSYNSPLHF
TRBV27 NA CASSSQQGREETQYF
TRBV2 NA CASRRDYTDTQYF
TRBV7-9 TRBD1 CASSPDRSGGYTF
TRBV7-6 TRBD1 CASSNRQGVFGELFF
TRBV7-2 NA CASSWGVTEAFF
TRBV6-1 NA CASSDSPRGSDTQYF
TRBV7-3 NA CASSLTAPGRTEAFF
TRBV5-1 NA CASSLYGSSGRYNEQFF
TRBV7-9 NA CASSLAGVSNEKLFF
TRBV16 NA CASSRSRGENTEAFF
TRBV27 NA CASSPQVVDEQFF
TRBV27 NA CASSPTVNTQETQYF
TRBV6-5 TRBD1 CASSYPGEQGLDEQFF
TRBV7-8 NA CASSLVLKTNTGELFF
TRBV29-1 NA CSVEDLAGRDTQYF
TRBV6-1 TRBD1 CASSGGLWDRSYGYTF
TRBV20-1 TRBD1 CSANGQGYTGELFF
TRBV29-1 NA CSVEDQIRGAGELFF
TRBV7-6 NA CASSDPGSTYTDTQYF
TRBV24-1 NA CATSDLTNHEQFF
TRBV20-1 NA CSARDRAGALYEQYF
TRBV11-1 TRBD1 CASSRPETGTDEQFF
TRBV11-2 TRBD1 CASSLTAGTGAITGELFF
TRBV6-1 NA CASVVAPVTDTQYF
TRBV6-1 NA CASRRVSYNEQFF
TRBV6-5 TRBD2 CASRPLAGDFYNEQFF
TRBV5-6 NA CASSFPIAGELFF
TRBV27 TRBD2 CASSLSGWRGEADTQYF
TRBV27 TRBD2 CASSSTPDSGGTDTQYF